This is a list of T cell receptor beta chains from one sample in a study of CD8 T cells in ankylosing spondylitis. TCRdb re-called the 5' RACE reads through MiXCR, storing one row per CDR3 protein. The data show about 42,000 distinct CDR3 sequences, over 3.5% seen once. The sample consisted of blood, either unsorted or a sorted T cell fraction (not recorded which). These receptors were collected from a female donor with ankylosing spondylitis or in good health (not recorded which). The CDR3 runs from the conserved cysteine through the conserved F or W. The D gene is left open where the match is weak. The size field is filled for only some rows; it gives once, few, many or a size class.

J gene,clone size,D gene,V gene,CDR3 DNA,CDR3 protein
TRBJ2-5,medium-sized,TRBD2,TRBV9,TGTGCCAGCAGCGTAGCGGGCGGGGGAGAGACCCAGTACTTC,CASSVAGGGETQYF
TRBJ2-7,few,TRBD2,TRBV9,TGTGCCAGCAGCGTAGACCCTAGCGGGGAGTTCTACGAGCAGTACTTC,CASSVDPSGEFYEQYF
TRBJ2-1,many,.,TRBV9,TGTGCCAGCAGCGTAACGGGGGTCGGCTACAATGAGCAGTTCTTC,CASSVTGVGYNEQFF
TRBJ1-3,many,.,TRBV9,TGTGCCAGCAGCGTAGATCGTGAGGCACGCATATATTTT,CASSVDREARIYF
TRBJ2-1,.,.,TRBV9,TGTGCCAGCAGCGTAGGTCCAGGCCACGACGACCTGAGGATGGGGAATGAGCAGTTCTTC,CASSVGPGHDDLRMGNEQFF
TRBJ1-1,many,.,TRBV9,TGTGCCAGCAGCGTAGGAGGTCGCGGAGGGGACACTGAAGCTTTCTTT,CASSVGGRGGDTEAFF
TRBJ1-5,many,.,TRBV24-1,TGTGCCACCAGTGATCCACAGAGGGGGGTTAATCAGCCCCAGCATTTT,CATSDPQRGVNQPQHF
TRBJ2-2,many,TRBD1,TRBV9,TGTGCCAGCAGCCCACGGACAGGGGTCAACACCGGGGAGCTGTTTTTT,CASSPRTGVNTGELFF
TRBJ2-7,many,.,TRBV9,TGTGCCAGCAGCGTAGGAAGAGGGGGGAGCTCCTACGAGCAGTACTTC,CASSVGRGGSSYEQYF
TRBJ2-7,.,.,TRBV9,TGTGCCAGCAGCGTAGATCCAGGGGGGGTTGACGAGCAGTACTTC,CASSVDPGGVDEQYF
TRBJ2-3,many,.,TRBV9,TGTGCCAGCAGCGTAGAGGCCAAAAGGTATGGAGATACGCAGTATTTT,CASSVEAKRYGDTQYF
TRBJ2-1,many,.,TRBV9,TGTGCCAGCAGCCCAAGGGCAACCATCAATGAGCAGTTCTTC,CASSPRATINEQFF
TRBJ2-7,many,.,TRBV9,TGTGCCAGCAGCGTAGCTACATATGGGACACAGTACTTC,CASSVATYGTQYF
TRBJ1-1,many,.,TRBV9,TGTGCCAGCAGCCCTACAGGGCGGAACACTGAAGCTTTCTTT,CASSPTGRNTEAFF
TRBJ1-6,many,.,TRBV23-1,TGCGCCAGCACCCTCTATCAGGATAATTCACCCCTCCACTTT,CASTLYQDNSPLHF
TRBJ1-2,many,.,TRBV9,TGTGCCAGCAGCGTAGAGGCCAGTAACTATGGCTACACCTTC,CASSVEASNYGYTF
TRBJ2-7,many,.,TRBV10-3,TGTGCCCCACAGAATTGGACAACCTCCGAGCAGTACTTC,CAPQNWTTSEQYF
TRBJ1-1,many,TRBD1,TRBV9,TGTGCCAGCAGCGTAGAGCCTCCCCGACAGGGGTCGAACACTGAAGCTTTCTTT,CASSVEPPRQGSNTEAFF
TRBJ2-3,many,.,TRBV9,TGTGCCAGCAGCGTAGAGGCAGGGGTTTTCGATACGCAGTATTTT,CASSVEAGVFDTQYF
TRBJ2-4,medium-sized,.,TRBV9,TGTGCCAGCAGCGGAGGGACAACAGCCAAAAACATTCAGTACTTC,CASSGGTTAKNIQYF
TRBJ1-5,many,TRBD1,TRBV9,TGTGCCAGCAACGAGGGACAGCAGAATCAGCCCCAGCATTTT,CASNEGQQNQPQHF
TRBJ2-3,.,.,TRBV9,TGTGCCAGCAGCGCAGTTGGTTGGGTCACAGATACGAGGTATTTT,CASSAVGWVTDTRYF
TRBJ2-3,many,.,TRBV9,TGTGCCAGCAGCGTAGGGCTGGGGTTGGGCACAGATACGCAGTATTTT,CASSVGLGLGTDTQYF
TRBJ2-1,many,.,TRBV9,TGTGCCAGCAGCCCAGAGGGCGCAAACTACAATGAGCAGTTCTTC,CASSPEGANYNEQFF
TRBJ1-4,many,.,TRBV9,TGTGCCAGCAGCAAGGGCCCTTCGGGACTGTTTTTT,CASSKGPSGLFF
TRBJ2-1,many,TRBD1,TRBV9,TGTGCCAGCAGCGTAGGTAGACAGGGCCACAATGAGCAGTTCTTC,CASSVGRQGHNEQFF
TRBJ1-4,many,.,TRBV9,TGTGCCAGCAGCGTAGATCCGGGACGTAGGAATGAAAAACTGTTTTTT,CASSVDPGRRNEKLFF
TRBJ1-1,many,.,TRBV9,TGTGCCAGCGGGTATACGGTAGACACTGAAGCTTTCTTT,CASGYTVDTEAFF
TRBJ1-1,few,TRBD1,TRBV9,TGTGCCAGCAGCGTCTTGACAGGGGTTACTGAAGCTTTCTTT,CASSVLTGVTEAFF
TRBJ2-3,many,.,TRBV9,TGTGCCAGCAGCGTAGGGTGGGATAGCGGCTCCACAGATACGCAGTATTTT,CASSVGWDSGSTDTQYF
TRBJ2-5,many,.,TRBV9,TGTGCCAGCAGCGTCCTCGGGACCGGAGAGACCCAGTACTTC,CASSVLGTGETQYF
TRBJ1-2,.,.,TRBV9,TGTGCCAGCAGCCCAGGCCTGGAGCCACGAAGCTACACCTTC,CASSPGLEPRSYTF
TRBJ2-1,many,.,TRBV9,TGTGCCAGCAGCGGTACCGGTCTCCTCGTCCCTAGTTCCTACAATGAGCAGTTCTTC,CASSGTGLLVPSSYNEQFF
TRBJ1-4,medium-sized,.,TRBV9,TGTGCCAGCAGCGTAGCGCGGGAGAATGAAAAACTGTTTTTT,CASSVARENEKLFF
TRBJ2-3,many,.,TRBV9,TGTGCCAGCAGCCCGAGTACAGATACGCAGTATTTT,CASSPSTDTQYF
TRBJ1-1,many,TRBD1,TRBV9,TGTGCCAGCAGCGTAGGGGCAGGGGGCATGAACACTGAAGCTTTCTTT,CASSVGAGGMNTEAFF
TRBJ2-1,.,.,TRBV9,TGTGCCAGCAGCCTCGAACCAGGAGCGAATGAGCAGTTCTTC,CASSLEPGANEQFF
TRBJ1-2,medium-sized,.,TRBV9,TGTGCCAGCAGCGGTGCGCAGGCAGACTATGGCTACACCTTC,CASSGAQADYGYTF
TRBJ2-1,many,TRBD2,TRBV9,TGTGCCAGCAGCCCTCGGACTAGCTGGGGTGAGCAGTTCTTC,CASSPRTSWGEQFF
TRBJ2-3,many,TRBD2,TRBV9,TGTGCCAGCAGCGCCCTAGCGGGGGGTTCCACAGATACGCAGTATTTT,CASSALAGGSTDTQYF
TRBJ1-5,many,.,TRBV21-1,TGTGCCAGCAGTGCGTGGGGAGCTAGTCCTAATCAGCCCCAGCATTTT,CASSAWGASPNQPQHF
TRBJ2-3,many,TRBD1,TRBV9,TGTGCCAGCAGCCCCGGCCTAACAGGGGGCAGAGATACGCAGTATTTT,CASSPGLTGGRDTQYF